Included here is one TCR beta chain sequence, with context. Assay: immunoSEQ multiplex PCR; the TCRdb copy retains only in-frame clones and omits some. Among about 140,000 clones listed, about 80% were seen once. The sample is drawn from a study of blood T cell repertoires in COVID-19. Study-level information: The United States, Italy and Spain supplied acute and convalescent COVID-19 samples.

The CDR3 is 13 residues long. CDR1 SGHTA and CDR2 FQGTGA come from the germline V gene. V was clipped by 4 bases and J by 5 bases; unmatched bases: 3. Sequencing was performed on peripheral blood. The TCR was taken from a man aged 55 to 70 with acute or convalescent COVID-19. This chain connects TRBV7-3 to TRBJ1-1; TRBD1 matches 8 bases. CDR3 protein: CASSSQGGTEAFF. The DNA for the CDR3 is TGTGCCAGCAGCTCACAGGGGGGAACTGAAGCTTTCTTT.